These 3 T cell receptor beta chains were all obtained from the same sample, sequenced in a study of response to subunit inactivated influenza vaccine. TCRdb recomputed calls from the RT-PCR reads with MiXCR, one row per CDR3 protein. The data show around 790,000 distinct CDR3 sequences, 21% seen once. The specimen comprised PBMCs from blood, sampled less than 6 days after vaccination. The receptors stem from a man aged 50 or older who received an inactivated influenza vaccine.

This clonotype was seen a handful of times. The chain links TRBV28 to TRBJ2-3; D call uncertain. V was pared by 6 bases and J by 0 bases, with 7 bases between. The CDR3 spans 13 residues. Germline assignment: CDR1 MDHEN and CDR2 SYDVKM. The CDR3: CASRMGSTDTQYF. CDR3 in DNA: TGTGCCAGCAGGATGGGCAGCACAGATACGCAGTATTTT.

This clonotype was observed a handful of times. V gene TRBV20-1 combines with J gene TRBJ2-7; weak D call: TRBD1 (5 bases). The CDR3 consists of 12 residues. Germline values: CDR1 DFQATT, CDR2 SNEGSKA (reference sequence). The V end was cut by 6 bases, the J end by 4 bases, with 13 bases between. Here the CDR3 reads CSAMQGPYEQYF. The DNA of the CDR3 is TGCAGTGCGATGCAGGGTCCATACGAGCAGTACTTC.

This chain links TRBV6-2 or TRBV6-3 with TRBJ2-3; either TRBD1 or TRBD2 may fit D (5 bases each). The CDR3 runs 16 residues. V lost 6 bases and J lost 4, with 20 bases in between. Germline V lookup: CDR1 MNHEY, CDR2 SVGEGT. The DNA of the CDR3 is TGTGCCAGCAGACCTTCCGGGACCTGGAGGTCAGATACGCAGTATTTT. Its protein is CASRPSGTWRSDTQYF.